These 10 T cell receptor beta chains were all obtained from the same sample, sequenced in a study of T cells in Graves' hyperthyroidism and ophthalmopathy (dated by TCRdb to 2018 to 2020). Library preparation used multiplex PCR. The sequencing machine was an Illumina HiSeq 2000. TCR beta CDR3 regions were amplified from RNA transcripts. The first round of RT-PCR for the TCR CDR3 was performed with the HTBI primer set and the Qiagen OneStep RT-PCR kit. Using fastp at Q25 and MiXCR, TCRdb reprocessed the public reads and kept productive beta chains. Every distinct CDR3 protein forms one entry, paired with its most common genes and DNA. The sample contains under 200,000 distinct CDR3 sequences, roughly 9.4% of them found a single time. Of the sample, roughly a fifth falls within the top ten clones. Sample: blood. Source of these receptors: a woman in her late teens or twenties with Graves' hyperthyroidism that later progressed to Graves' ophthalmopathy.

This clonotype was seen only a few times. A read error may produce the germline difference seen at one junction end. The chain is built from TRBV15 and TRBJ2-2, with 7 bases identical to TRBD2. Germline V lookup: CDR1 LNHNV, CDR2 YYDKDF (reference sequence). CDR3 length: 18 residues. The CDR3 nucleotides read TGTGCCGCCAGCAGAGATTTCTTCTTTCGGCGGGAGACCGGGGAGCTGTTTTTT. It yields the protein CAASRDFFFRRETGELFF.

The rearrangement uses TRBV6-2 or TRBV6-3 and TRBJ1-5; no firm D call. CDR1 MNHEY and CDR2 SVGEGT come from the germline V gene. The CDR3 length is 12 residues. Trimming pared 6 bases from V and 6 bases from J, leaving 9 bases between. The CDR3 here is CASRGVAQPQHF. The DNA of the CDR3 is TGTGCCAGCAGAGGTGTTGCTCAGCCCCAGCATTTT.

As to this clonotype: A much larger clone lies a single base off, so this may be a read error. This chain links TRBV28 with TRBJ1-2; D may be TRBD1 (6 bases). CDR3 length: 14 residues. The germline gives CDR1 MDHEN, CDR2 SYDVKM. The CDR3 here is CASRTGTTNYGHTF. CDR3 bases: TGTGCCAGCAGAACCGGGACAACTAACTATGGCCACACCTTC.

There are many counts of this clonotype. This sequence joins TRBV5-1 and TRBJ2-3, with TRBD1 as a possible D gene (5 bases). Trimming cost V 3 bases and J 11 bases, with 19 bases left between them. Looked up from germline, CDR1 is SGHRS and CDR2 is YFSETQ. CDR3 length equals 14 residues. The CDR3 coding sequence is TGCGCCAGCAGCTCAACCGAACAGGCCCAAGGGCAGTATTTT. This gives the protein CASSSTEQAQGQYF.

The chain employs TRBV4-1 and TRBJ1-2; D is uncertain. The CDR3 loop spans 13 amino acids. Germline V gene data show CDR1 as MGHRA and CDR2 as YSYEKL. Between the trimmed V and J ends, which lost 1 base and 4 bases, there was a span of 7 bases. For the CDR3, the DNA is TGCGCCAGCAGCCAAGGGATTTCCTATGGCTACACCTTC. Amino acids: CASSQGISYGYTF.

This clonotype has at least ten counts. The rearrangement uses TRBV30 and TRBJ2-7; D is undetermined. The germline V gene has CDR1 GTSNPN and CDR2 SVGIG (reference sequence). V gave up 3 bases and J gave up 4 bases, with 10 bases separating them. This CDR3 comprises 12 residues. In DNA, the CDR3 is TGTGCCTGGAGCGTCTTCATATACGAGCAGTACTTC. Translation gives CAWSVFIYEQYF.

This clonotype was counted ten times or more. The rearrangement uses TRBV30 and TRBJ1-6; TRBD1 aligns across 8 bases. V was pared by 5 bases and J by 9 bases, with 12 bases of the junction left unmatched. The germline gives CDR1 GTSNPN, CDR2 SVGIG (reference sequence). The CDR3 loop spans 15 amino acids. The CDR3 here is CAWGPPGQVFSPLHF. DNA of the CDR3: TGTGCCTGGGGCCCCCCGGGACAGGTGTTTTCACCCCTCCACTTT.

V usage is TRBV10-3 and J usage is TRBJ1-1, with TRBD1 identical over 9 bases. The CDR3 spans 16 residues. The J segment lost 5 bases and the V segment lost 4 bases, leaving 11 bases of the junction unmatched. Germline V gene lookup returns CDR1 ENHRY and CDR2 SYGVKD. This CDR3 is CAISAQNRGRGTEAFF. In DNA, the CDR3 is TGTGCCATCAGTGCCCAAAACAGGGGGCGAGGGACTGAAGCTTTCTTT.

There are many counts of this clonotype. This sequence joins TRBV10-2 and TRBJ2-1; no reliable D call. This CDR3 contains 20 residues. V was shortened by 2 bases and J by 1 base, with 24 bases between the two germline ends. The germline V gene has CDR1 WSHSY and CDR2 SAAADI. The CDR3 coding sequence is TGCGCCAGCAGTGAGACAAATCGGGTCAGGCCAGTTAAATCCTACAATGAGCAGTTCTTC. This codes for CASSETNRVRPVKSYNEQFF.

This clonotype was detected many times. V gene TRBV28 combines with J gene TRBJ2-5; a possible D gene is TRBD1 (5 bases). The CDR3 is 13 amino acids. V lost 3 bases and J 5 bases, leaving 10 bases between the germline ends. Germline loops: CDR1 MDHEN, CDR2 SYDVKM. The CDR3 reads CASSFQGFETQYF. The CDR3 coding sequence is TGTGCCAGCAGTTTTCAGGGTTTCGAGACCCAGTACTTC.